The sequence of this T cell receptor (beta chain) was determined in a study of blood T cell repertoires in COVID-19 (TCRdb year 2020). Study-level background: The collaborator samples originated in the United States, Italy and Spain and spanned the acute and convalescent phases of COVID-19. The material from the prospective study consisted of cDNA or gDNA derived from T cells, B-cell-depleted T cells, or PBMCs. Subjects who had been exposed to COVID-19, were actively infected with it, or had recovered from it provided the deeply sampled blood TCRbeta repertoires that made up the dataset. The repertoires were released in a freely available public database intended as a resource for research on the immune response to SARS-CoV-2. Samples came from the ongoing ImmuneRACE study (first 160 participants) plus 1,254 subjects from 6 global collaborators. Nearly every sample came with metadata listing a de-identified subject ID, COVID-19 status, age in years and sex. HLA class I and class II types, where available, came from metadata supplied by the sample provider rather than from assay-based typing.

The CDR3 starts with the cysteine, ends with the phenylalanine, and has 14 residues. The sequence is cut down to CDR3 DNA, 42 bases in frame from base 1. CDR1 and CDR2 are read off the germline V gene (reference sequence) as LGHDT and YNNKEL. V and J lose 1 base and 6 bases, and a span of 9 bases separates them. Each collaborating institution followed its own protocols to collect whole blood in K2EDTA tubes. For TCRbeta analysis, collaborators shipped samples in one of three forms: frozen whole blood, isolated PBMCs, or DNA extracted from either of those sample types. Regarding this clone: What this receptor recognizes is not known. No per-base quality is available; no much larger clone lies one base away.

Findings and caveats that apply to the study as a whole: How much clinical and demographic metadata was included differed by source and by participant, and the metadata was provided uncurated.

TCRbeta CDR3 regions were amplified from genomic DNA by means of the immunoSEQ Assay, a bias-controlled multiplex PCR. Per the authors' processing: Within the assay, amplification of reference gene primers was used to estimate how many nucleated cells each sample contained. To quantify the absolute abundance of each unique TCRbeta CDR3 rearrangement, sequence reads were collapsed and filtered. For each sample, productive Simpson clonality was calculated as the square root of Simpson's diversity index across productive rearrangements. TCRdb provides this immuneACCESS table in a form limited to in-frame rearrangements. Some clones are lacking; in checked studies, under half of them reflect an unresolved V gene, and why the rest are absent is not known. The V and J calls and the clone size are those of that table, but D and trimming were determined from the DNA. The table for this sample lists hundreds of thousands of clones; about 90% of them were counted only once. The ten biggest clones cover roughly 0.25% of the sample.

The sample was peripheral blood. This clonotype was obtained from a woman aged 18-29 years with acute or convalescent COVID-19. This chain joins TRBV3-1 (or the pseudogene TRBV3-2) to TRBJ2-2, with no confident D gene call. In nucleotides, the sequence is TGTGCCAGCAGCCAAGGATACGGGTCCGGGGAGCTGTTTTTT. This encodes CASSQGYGSGELFF.